Shown below are 29 T cell receptor beta chains from a single sample sequenced in a study of CD8+ T cells in alopecia areata. The treatment is: oral pan-JAK inhibitor, 5-10 mg twice daily. Extracted from the samples, RNA was reverse transcribed into cDNA to serve as the sequencing template. The assay was immunoSEQ multiplex PCR, and TCRdb's table has in-frame clones only and misses some. The table includes some 240,000 clones, around 57% detected once. The sample in question was CD4+ T cells sorted from blood, obtained at week 4, from a patient treated with tofacitinib. Every receptor here comes from a human donor with alopecia areata.

The chain links TRBV29-1 to TRBJ2-3, with 8 bases identical to TRBD1. This CDR3 comprises 15 residues. The J segment lost 1 base and the V segment lost 7 bases, leaving 10 bases of the junction unmatched. Germline-derived CDR1 and CDR2 are SQVTM and ANQGSEA. CDR3 sequence (DNA): TGCAGCGCCCAGGGGGCAAGTTCCGGCACAGATACGCAGTATTTT. Its protein product is CSAQGASSGTDTQYF.

This clone was counted only a few times. This rearrangement joins TRBV5-1 to TRBJ2-6; 7 positions match TRBD2. Germline V CDR1 and CDR2: SGHRS, YFSETQ. V shed 4 bases and J 4 bases; nucleotides not matched to a gene: 8. The CDR3 consists of 16 residues. CDR3 sequence reads: CASSHRSGEGANVLTF. In nucleotides, the CDR3 is TGCGCCAGCAGCCATCGAAGCGGGGAGGGGGCCAACGTCCTGACTTTC.

The chain is built from TRBV5-1 and TRBJ2-7; 7 bases match TRBD1. This CDR3 is 13 amino acids long. Trimming cost V 0 bases and J 5 bases; bases outside gene matches: 2. Germline V gives CDR1 SGHRS, CDR2 YFSETQ. DNA for the CDR3: TGCGCCAGCAGCTTGGGACAGGGAGACGAGCAGTACTTC. This gives the protein CASSLGQGDEQYF.

The chain is built from TRBV7-2 and TRBJ2-3, with TRBD2 matching over 11 bases. This CDR3 is 17 amino acids long. CDR1 and CDR2 from the germline V gene are SGHTA and FQGNSA. V was pared by 1 base and J by 4 bases, with 7 bases of the junction left unmatched. CDR3 amino acids: CASSLVISSGGSDTQYF. CDR3 in DNA: TGTGCCAGCAGCTTAGTGATTTCTAGCGGGGGGTCAGATACGCAGTATTTT. The entire variable domain, with the rest obtained from reference TRBV7-2 and TRBJ2-3, is as follows: GAGVSQSPSNKVTEKGKDVELRCDPISGHTALYWYRQSLGQGLEFLIYFQGNSAPDKSGLPSDRFSAERTGGSVSTLTIQRTQQEDSAVYLCASSLVISSGGSDTQYFGPGTRLTVL.

The chain couples TRBV15 to TRBJ2-5; the match to TRBD1 covers 9 bases. Germline loops: CDR1 LNHNV, CDR2 YYDKDF (reference sequence). Unmatched junction bases numbered 11, after V lost 4 bases and J lost 5 bases. The CDR3 runs to 16 residues. The CDR3 loop reads CATSTGQGFFRETQYF. CDR3 DNA sequence: TGTGCCACCAGCACTGGACAGGGGTTTTTTCGGGAGACCCAGTACTTC.

This clone was recorded a few times. The chain has TRBV27 and TRBJ1-1; D might be TRBD1 (6 bases). V dropped 6 bases and J dropped 1 base, with 12 bases sitting between them. CDR3 length equals 14 residues. The germline V gene has CDR1 MNHEY and CDR2 SMNVEV (reference sequence). CDR3 nucleotides: TGTGCCAGCAGCTTAGGGGGGCGGAACACTGAAGCTTTCTTT. Translation gives CASSLGGRNTEAFF.

This clone came up a few times. The chain has TRBV7-2 and TRBJ2-1, with 9 bases fitting TRBD2. The CDR3 has 18 residues. Trimming at V came to 1 base and at J to 6 bases, leaving 13 bases not matched to a gene. CDR1 is SGHTA, CDR2 FQGNSA, per germline. In nucleotides, the CDR3 is TGTGCCAGCAGCTTAGGAGGGTGGAAGCGGGGGGCGATCAATGAGCAGTTCTTC. Protein sequence: CASSLGGWKRGAINEQFF.

This clone has only a few counts. This sequence joins TRBV9 and TRBJ2-5; TRBD2 matches 7 bases. The CDR3 has 15 amino acids. Germline trimming cut 3 bases from V and 4 bases from J; bases unmatched to any gene: 9. Germline-derived CDR1 and CDR2 are SGDLS and YYNGEE. The CDR3 DNA follows: TGTGCCAGCAGCGCGGGGAGCGGGGTGGGAGAGACCCAGTACTTC. Translating it yields CASSAGSGVGETQYF.

This clone came up a few times. The rearrangement links TRBV6-5 to TRBJ1-5; D remains unclear. The germline V and J ends were trimmed by 7 bases and 2 bases, with 6 bases remaining between them. CDR1 is MNHEY and CDR2 is SVGAGI in the germline V gene. This CDR3 is built from 12 residues. Written as DNA, the CDR3 is TGTGCCAGCACCACGGGCAATCAGCCCCAGCATTTT. Translating gives CASTTGNQPQHF.

CDR3 nucleotides: TGTGCCAGCAGTTTACGGCGGGACAGAGTCTACGAGCAGTACTTC. This sequence encodes CASSLRRDRVYEQYF. The rearrangement joins TRBV6-5 to TRBJ2-7, with a possible D match to TRBD1 (7 bases). This CDR3 region has 15 residues. Trimming took off 4 bases at V and 3 bases at J, with 16 bases between the two ends. Germline V CDR1 and CDR2: MNHEY, SVGAGI.

This clone was observed many times. The chain combines TRBV5-6 with TRBJ2-7, with D unresolved. This CDR3 is 11 amino acids long. V was trimmed by 2 bases and J by 4 bases, leaving 4 bases between them. The germline V gene encodes CDR1 SGHDT and CDR2 YYEEEE. Written as DNA, the CDR3 is TGTGCCAGCAGCTTAGATTACGAGCAGTACTTC. Its protein product is CASSLDYEQYF.

The chain is built from TRBV11-2 and TRBJ2-1, with D tentatively TRBD1 or TRBD2 (5 bases each). CDR1 is SGHAT and CDR2 is FQNNGV in the germline V gene. With 5 bases removed from V and 5 bases from J, the gap between germline ends came to 16 bases. There are 15 residues in the CDR3. CDR3 protein: CASSPGHRTDNEQFF. The CDR3 nucleotides are TGTGCCAGCAGCCCGGGGCACCGGACCGACAATGAGCAGTTCTTC.

This chain links TRBV5-4 with TRBJ2-3; D is uncertain. Germline lookup yields CDR1 SGHNT and CDR2 YYREEE (reference sequence). The CDR3 spans 13 residues. V lost 0 bases, J lost 4 bases, and 6 bases lay in between. The CDR3: CASSLGNADTQYF. Here the CDR3 DNA reads TGTGCCAGCAGCTTGGGTAATGCAGATACGCAGTATTTT.

The rearrangement joins TRBV5-1 to TRBJ1-1; 9 bases match TRBD1. V lost 4 bases, J lost 4 bases, and 11 bases stayed unmatched. Germline assignment: CDR1 SGHRS and CDR2 YFSETQ. CDR3 length: 16 amino acids. CDR3 amino acids: CASSTRDRVLGTEAFF. The CDR3 region has the DNA TGCGCCAGCAGCACCCGGGACAGGGTGTTGGGCACTGAAGCTTTCTTT. Variable domain in full (rest from reference TRBV5-1 and TRBJ1-1): KAGVTQTPRYLIKTRGQQVTLSCSPISGHRSVSWYQQTPGQGLQFLFEYFSETQRNKGNFPGRFSGRQFSNSRSEMNVSTLELGDSALYLCASSTRDRVLGTEAFFGQGTRLTVV.

The chain links TRBV14 to TRBJ1-5, with D unresolved. Trimming took 4 bases from V and 7 from J, leaving 11 bases between them. Germline CDR1 is SGHDN and CDR2 is FVKESK. The CDR3 has 13 amino acids. The CDR3 loop reads CASSPRVGQPQHF. The CDR3, as DNA: TGTGCCAGCAGCCCGAGGGTAGGGCAGCCCCAGCATTTT.

The chain has TRBV6-5 and TRBJ2-2; 7 bases fit TRBD1. Germline V lookup: CDR1 MNHEY, CDR2 SVGAGI. J was trimmed by 5 bases and V by 7 bases; bases with no gene match: 7. The CDR3 spans 14 residues. CDR3 bases: TGTGCCAGCACTAAAGGGGGCAAAACCGGGGAGCTGTTTTTT. It yields the protein CASTKGGKTGELFF.

The rearrangement uses TRBV5-6 and TRBJ1-2; TRBD1 matches at 9 bases. The CDR3 consists of 16 residues. The germline V gene encodes CDR1 SGHDT and CDR2 YYEEEE. With 4 bases clipped from V and 5 bases from J, the junction kept 12 bases outside the gene matches. The CDR3 loop is CASSLGTGSGVYGYTF. As DNA, the CDR3 is TGTGCCAGCAGCCTGGGGACAGGGTCGGGGGTGTATGGCTACACCTTC.

This clone has a handful of counts. The chain uses TRBV27 and TRBJ2-7; D may match TRBD1 or TRBD2 (5 bases each). Trimming took 2 bases from V and 2 from J, leaving 13 bases between them. Germline V gene lookup returns CDR1 MNHEY and CDR2 SMNVEV (reference sequence). The CDR3 has 15 residues. The CDR3 sequence: CASSLDGDAPYEQYF. CDR3 DNA sequence: TGTGCCAGCAGTTTAGATGGGGACGCCCCCTACGAGCAGTACTTC.

For the CDR3, the DNA is TGTGCCAGCAGTACCCGCCTGAACTATGGCTACACCTTC. Translated: CASSTRLNYGYTF. This chain connects TRBV2 to TRBJ1-2; D not certain. The CDR3 runs to 13 residues. The V gene lost 5 bases and the J gene lost 2 bases, with 9 bases spanning the gap. Germline CDR1 and CDR2: SNHLY and FYNNEI.

The chain uses TRBV29-1 and TRBJ2-1; TRBD2 might be the D (5 bases). The CDR3 sequence is 13 residues long. CDR1 and CDR2 (germline): SQVTM, ANQGSEA. Trimming shortened V by 7 bases and J by 3 bases, and 13 bases separated the two germline ends. CDR3 region: CSAARDIYNEQFF. CDR3 coding DNA: TGCAGCGCCGCCCGGGATATCTACAATGAGCAGTTCTTC.

This clone was seen many times. The chain employs TRBV7-9 and TRBJ1-6; 9 bases agree with TRBD1. Trimming at V came to 0 bases and at J to 7 bases, leaving 4 bases not matched to a gene. Germline CDR1 SEHNR, CDR2 FQNEAQ (reference sequence). CDR3 size: 16 residues. For the CDR3, the DNA is TGTGCCAGCAGCTTAGCGCTAGGGACAGGGAATTCACCCCTCCACTTT. It specifies CASSLALGTGNSPLHF.

This clone was seen many times. The chain links TRBV14 to TRBJ1-2; the D gene is possibly TRBD1 (5 bases). V shed 8 bases and J shed 8 bases, with 12 bases lying between them. This CDR3 contains 11 residues. Germline loops: CDR1 SGHDN, CDR2 FVKESK. The CDR3 sequence is CASSMGVGYTF. The CDR3 coding sequence is TGTGCCAGCTCCATGGGGGTCGGCTACACCTTC.

The V call is TRBV6-1, the J call TRBJ1-5, with D uncertain. V was shortened by 2 bases and J by 4 bases, with 6 bases between the two germline ends. Germline V gene data show CDR1 as MNHNS and CDR2 as SASEGT. The CDR3 loop spans 13 amino acids. The CDR3 loop reads CASSESWNQPQHF. The CDR3 DNA reads as TGTGCCAGCAGTGAATCGTGGAATCAGCCCCAGCATTTT.

Here the CDR3 reads CASSLGREYNEQFF. The CDR3 DNA reads TGTGCCAGCAGCTTGGGACGCGAGTACAATGAGCAGTTCTTC. The chain carries TRBV7-2 and TRBJ2-1; D may be TRBD1 or TRBD2 (5 bases each). Trimming stripped 3 bases from V and 4 bases from J, with 10 bases between. Germline-derived CDR1 and CDR2 are SGHTA and FQGNSA. This CDR3 region has 14 residues. Full variable domain (outside the CDR3, taken from reference TRBV7-2 and TRBJ2-1): GAGVSQSPSNKVTEKGKDVELRCDPISGHTALYWYRQSLGQGLEFLIYFQGNSAPDKSGLPSDRFSAERTGGSVSTLTIQRTQQEDSAVYLCASSLGREYNEQFFGPGTRLTVL.

The chain uses TRBV18 and TRBJ2-7, with D perhaps TRBD1 (5 bases). In germline, CDR1 is KGHSH, CDR2 LQKENI. V shed 3 bases and J shed 3 bases, with 9 bases lying between them. This CDR3 region has 13 residues. CDR3 DNA sequence: TGTGCCAGCTCACCTATTAGGGGCTACGAGCAGTACTTC. Translation: CASSPIRGYEQYF. Combining the CDR3 with reference TRBV18 and TRBJ2-7 gives the whole variable domain NAGVMQNPRHLVRRRGQEARLRCSPMKGHSHVYWYRQLPEEGLKFMVYLQKENIIDESGMPKERFSAEFPKEGPSILRIQQVVRGDSAAYFCASSPIRGYEQYFGPGTRLTVT.

The CDR3 DNA follows: TGTGCCAGCTCACCACCAGGGTGGGGGGCCTACGAGCAGTACTTC. It specifies CASSPPGWGAYEQYF. The chain is built from TRBV18 and TRBJ2-7, with a possible D match to TRBD2 (6 bases). Germline values: CDR1 KGHSH, CDR2 LQKENI. Trimming cost V 0 bases and J 2 bases, with 11 bases left between them. The CDR3 contains 15 residues.

In DNA, the CDR3 is TGTGCCTGGAGTGTACGAGGGATCTATGGCTACACCTTC. It specifies CAWSVRGIYGYTF. This rearrangement joins TRBV30 to TRBJ1-2; no reliable D call. V lost 0 bases, J lost 4 bases, and 9 bases lay in between. In germline, CDR1 is GTSNPN, CDR2 SVGIG (reference sequence). The CDR3 length is 13 residues.

V gene TRBV12-5 combines with J gene TRBJ2-7; no firm D call. The V gene's germline CDR1 is LGHNT and CDR2 FRNRAP. CDR3 length equals 12 residues. Trimming removed 7 bases from V and 9 bases from J, with 16 bases in between. The CDR3 DNA reads as TGTGCTAGTGCCGCGAGCTACGAGCGGCAGTACTTC. Protein product: CASAASYERQYF. Full variable domain (missing parts from reference TRBV12-5 and TRBJ2-7): DARVTQTPRHKVTEMGQEVTMRCQPILGHNTVFWYRQTMMQGLELLAYFRNRAPLDDSGMPKDRFSAEMPDATLATLKIQPSEPRDSAVYFCASAASYERQYFGPGTRLTVT.

The rearrangement joins TRBV2 to TRBJ2-2; 7 nucleotides align to TRBD1. Germline V CDR1 and CDR2: SNHLY, FYNNEI. The CDR3 sequence is 15 residues long. V dropped 5 bases and J dropped 5; count of bases not matched to a gene: 8. The CDR3 DNA follows: TGTGCCAGCAGTCCCGACAGGGCGAGTACCGGGGAGCTGTTTTTT. As protein: CASSPDRASTGELFF.